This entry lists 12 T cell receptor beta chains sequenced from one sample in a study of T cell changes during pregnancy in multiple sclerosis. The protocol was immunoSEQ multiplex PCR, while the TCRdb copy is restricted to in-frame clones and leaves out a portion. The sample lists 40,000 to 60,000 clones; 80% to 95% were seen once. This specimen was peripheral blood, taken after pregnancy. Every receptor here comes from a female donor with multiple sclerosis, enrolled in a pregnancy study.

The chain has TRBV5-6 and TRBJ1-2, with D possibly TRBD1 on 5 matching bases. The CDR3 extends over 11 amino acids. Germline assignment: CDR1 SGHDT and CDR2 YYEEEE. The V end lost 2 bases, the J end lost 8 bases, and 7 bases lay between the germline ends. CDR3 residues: CASSFTGGYTF. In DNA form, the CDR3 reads TGTGCCAGCAGCTTTACAGGCGGCTACACCTTC.

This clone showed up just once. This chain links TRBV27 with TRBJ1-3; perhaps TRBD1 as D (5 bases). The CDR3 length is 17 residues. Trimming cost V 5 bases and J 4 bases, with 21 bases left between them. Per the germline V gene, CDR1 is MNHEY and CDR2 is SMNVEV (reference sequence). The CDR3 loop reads CASSGGVPLRTGNTIYF. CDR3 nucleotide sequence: TGTGCCAGCAGTGGGGGGGTCCCCCTAAGAACCGGAAACACCATATATTTT.

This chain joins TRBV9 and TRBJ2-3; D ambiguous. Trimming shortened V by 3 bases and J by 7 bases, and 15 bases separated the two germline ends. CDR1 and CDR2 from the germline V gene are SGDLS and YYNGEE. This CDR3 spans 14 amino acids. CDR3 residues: CASSASTNYHTQYF. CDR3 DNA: TGTGCCAGCAGCGCGTCGACCAACTACCATACGCAGTATTTT.

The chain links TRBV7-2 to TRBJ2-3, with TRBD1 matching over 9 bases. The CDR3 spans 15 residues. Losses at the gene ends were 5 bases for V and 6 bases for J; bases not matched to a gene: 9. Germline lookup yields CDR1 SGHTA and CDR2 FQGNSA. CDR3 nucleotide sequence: TGTGCCAGCAGCCTCAGGGACAGGGTATCCGATACGCAGTATTTT. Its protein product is CASSLRDRVSDTQYF.

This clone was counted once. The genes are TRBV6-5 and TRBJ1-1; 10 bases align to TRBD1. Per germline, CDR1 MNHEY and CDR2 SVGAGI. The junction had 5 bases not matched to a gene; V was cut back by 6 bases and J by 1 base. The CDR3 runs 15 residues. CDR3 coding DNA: TGTGCCAGCAGGCCTAGACAGGGGGCGAACACTGAAGCTTTCTTT. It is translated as CASRPRQGANTEAFF.

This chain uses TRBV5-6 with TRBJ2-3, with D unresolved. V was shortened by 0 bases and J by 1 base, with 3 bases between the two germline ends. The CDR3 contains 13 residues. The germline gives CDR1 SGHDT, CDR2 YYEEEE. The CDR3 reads CASSLGRTDTQYF. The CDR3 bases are TGTGCCAGCAGCTTGGGGCGCACAGATACGCAGTATTTT.

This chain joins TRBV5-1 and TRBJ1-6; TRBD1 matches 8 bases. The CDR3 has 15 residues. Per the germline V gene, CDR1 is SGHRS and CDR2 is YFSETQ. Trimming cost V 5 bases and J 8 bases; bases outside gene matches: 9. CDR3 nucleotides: TGCGCCAGCAGGCCACAGGGGGTCGGAGATTCACCCCTCCACTTT. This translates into CASRPQGVGDSPLHF.

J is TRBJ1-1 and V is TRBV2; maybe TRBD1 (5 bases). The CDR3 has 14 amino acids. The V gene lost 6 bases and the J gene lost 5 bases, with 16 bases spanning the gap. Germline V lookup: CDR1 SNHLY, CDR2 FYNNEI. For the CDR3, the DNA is TGTGCCAGCAGGCTCGACAGAGGCTGGACTGAAGCTTTCTTT. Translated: CASRLDRGWTEAFF.

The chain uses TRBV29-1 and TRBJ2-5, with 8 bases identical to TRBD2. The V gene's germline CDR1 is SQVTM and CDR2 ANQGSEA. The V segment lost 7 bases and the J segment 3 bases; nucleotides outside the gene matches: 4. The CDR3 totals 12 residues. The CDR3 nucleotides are TGCAGCGCCTTTAGCGGGGAAGAGACCCAGTACTTC. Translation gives CSAFSGEETQYF.

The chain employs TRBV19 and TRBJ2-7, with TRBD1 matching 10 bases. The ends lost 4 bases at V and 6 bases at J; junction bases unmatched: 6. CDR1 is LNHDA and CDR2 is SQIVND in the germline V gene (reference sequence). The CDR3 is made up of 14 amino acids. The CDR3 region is CASSTHGTGAEQYF. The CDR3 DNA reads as TGTGCCAGTAGTACACACGGGACAGGGGCCGAGCAGTACTTC.

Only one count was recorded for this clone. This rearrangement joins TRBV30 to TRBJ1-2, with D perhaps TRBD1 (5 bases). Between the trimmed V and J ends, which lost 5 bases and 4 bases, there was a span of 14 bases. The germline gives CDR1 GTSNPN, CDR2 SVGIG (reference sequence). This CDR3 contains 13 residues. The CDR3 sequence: CAWGRAKGYGYTF. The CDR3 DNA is TGTGCCTGGGGCAGGGCGAAGGGCTATGGCTACACCTTC.

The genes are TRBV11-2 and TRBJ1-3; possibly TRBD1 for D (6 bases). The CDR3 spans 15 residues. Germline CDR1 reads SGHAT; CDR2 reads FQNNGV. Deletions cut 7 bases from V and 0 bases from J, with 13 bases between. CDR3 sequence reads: CASTLGASSGNTIYF. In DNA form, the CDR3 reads TGTGCCAGCACCCTGGGGGCGAGCTCTGGAAACACCATATATTTT. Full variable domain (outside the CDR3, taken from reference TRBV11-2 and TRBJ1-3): EAGVAQSPRYKIIEKRQSVAFWCNPISGHATLYWYQQILGQGPKLLIQFQNNGVVDDSQLPKDRFSAERLKGVDSTLKIQPAKLEDSAVYLCASTLGASSGNTIYFGEGSWLTVV.